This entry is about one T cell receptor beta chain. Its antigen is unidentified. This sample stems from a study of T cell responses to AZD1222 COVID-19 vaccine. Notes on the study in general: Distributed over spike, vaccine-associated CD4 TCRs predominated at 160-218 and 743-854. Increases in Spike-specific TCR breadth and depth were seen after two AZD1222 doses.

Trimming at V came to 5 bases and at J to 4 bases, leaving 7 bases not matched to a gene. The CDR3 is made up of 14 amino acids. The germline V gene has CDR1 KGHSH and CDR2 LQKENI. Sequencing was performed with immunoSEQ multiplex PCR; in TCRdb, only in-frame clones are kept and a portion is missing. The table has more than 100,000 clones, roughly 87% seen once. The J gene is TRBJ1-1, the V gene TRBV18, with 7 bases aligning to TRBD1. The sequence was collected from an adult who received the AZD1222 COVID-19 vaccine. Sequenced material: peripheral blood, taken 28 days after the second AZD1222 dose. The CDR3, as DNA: TGTGCCAGCTCATCGTCGACAGGGACCACTGAAGCTTTCTTT. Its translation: CASSSSTGTTEAFF.